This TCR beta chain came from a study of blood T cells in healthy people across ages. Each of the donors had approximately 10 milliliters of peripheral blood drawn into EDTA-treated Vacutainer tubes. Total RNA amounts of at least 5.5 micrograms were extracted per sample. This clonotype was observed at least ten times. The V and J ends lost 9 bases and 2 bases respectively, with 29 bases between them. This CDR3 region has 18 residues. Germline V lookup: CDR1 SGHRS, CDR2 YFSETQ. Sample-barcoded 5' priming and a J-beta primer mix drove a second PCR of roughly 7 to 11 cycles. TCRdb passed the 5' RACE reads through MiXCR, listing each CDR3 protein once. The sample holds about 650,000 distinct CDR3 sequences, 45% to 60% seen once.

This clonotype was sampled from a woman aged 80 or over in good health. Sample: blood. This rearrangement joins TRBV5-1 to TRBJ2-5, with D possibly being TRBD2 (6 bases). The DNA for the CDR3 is TGCGCCACCACAGTTTCCCCCACTTCATCGGGAGTTCAAGAGACCCAGTACTTC. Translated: CATTVSPTSSGVQETQYF. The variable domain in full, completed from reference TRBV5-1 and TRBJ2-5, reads KAGVTQTPRYLIKTRGQQVTLSCSPISGHRSVSWYQQTPGQGLQFLFEYFSETQRNKGNFPGRFSGRQFSNSRSEMNVSTLELGDSALYLCATTVSPTSSGVQETQYFGPGTRLLVL.